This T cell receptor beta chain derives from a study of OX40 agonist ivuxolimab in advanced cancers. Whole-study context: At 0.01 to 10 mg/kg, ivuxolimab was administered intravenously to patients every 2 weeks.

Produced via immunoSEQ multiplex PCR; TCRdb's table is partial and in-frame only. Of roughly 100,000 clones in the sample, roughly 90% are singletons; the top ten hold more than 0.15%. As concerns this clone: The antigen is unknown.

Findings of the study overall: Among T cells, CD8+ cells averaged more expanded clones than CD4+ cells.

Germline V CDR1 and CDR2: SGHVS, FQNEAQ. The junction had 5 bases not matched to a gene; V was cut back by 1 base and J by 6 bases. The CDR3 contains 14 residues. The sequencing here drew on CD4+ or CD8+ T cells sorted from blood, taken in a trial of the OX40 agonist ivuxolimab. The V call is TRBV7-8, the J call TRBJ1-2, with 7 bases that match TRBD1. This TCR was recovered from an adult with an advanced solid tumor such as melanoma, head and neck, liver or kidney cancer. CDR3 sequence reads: CASSLVDRVDGYTF. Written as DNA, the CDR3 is TGTGCCAGCAGCTTAGTTGACAGGGTGGATGGCTACACCTTC.